The TCR beta chain under discussion was sequenced for a study of control samples from healthy donors and cancer patients. Using immunoSEQ multiplex PCR, the repertoire was profiled, and TCRdb retains in-frame clones only, with some absent. The table has fewer than 90,000 clones, roughly 90% seen once. Per the germline V gene, CDR1 is SGDLS and CDR2 is YYNGEE. This CDR3 has 15 amino acids. Trimming took 1 base from V and 1 from J, leaving 11 bases between them. The genes are TRBV9 and TRBJ1-1; perhaps TRBD1 as D (5 bases). This clonotype was sampled from a woman aged 50 to 65 in good health. The sequenced sample was blood. The CDR3 sequence is CASSVSGTANTEAFF. DNA for the CDR3: TGTGCCAGCAGCGTATCCGGGACGGCGAACACTGAAGCTTTCTTT.